Described below is a single T cell receptor (beta chain) sequence and its context. Which antigen it targets is not known. Within one base of it there is no much larger clone, and no base qualities were kept. TCR libraries were constructed from 350 to 400 ng RNA using the Immunoverse kit, and molecular barcoded adaptors covering alpha/delta and beta/gamma chains were employed. TCR library preparation used the same RNA that was used for transcriptome sequencing. Sequencing of TCR libraries was carried out on an Illumina HiSeq 4000 with 2 x 150 cycles. The authors processed their data as follows. TCR reads were aligned to human V, D, J and C references and assembled into CDR3 clonotypes with MiXCR, including quality filtering and error correction. Clonotype counts and gene usage diversity were analyzed with the tcR package in R. Raw mapping reads were checked after the RNA-seq reads had been mapped by STAR aligner version 2.5.3a onto the human GRCh37 genome. To test the effect of sequencing depth on detected clonotypes, IR-seq fastq files were randomly downsampled using Seqtk 1.3. TCRdb reran the public reads through fastp at Q25 and MiXCR, keeping productive beta chains. Rows merge per CDR3 protein into single entries with the most common DNA and genes. TCRdb, not the original authors, processed these V and J calls. Recorded for this sample are about 90,000 distinct CDR3 sequences; 10% to 15% of them occurred a single time. The leading ten clones occupy about 16% of the sample.

Bone marrow was sampled from every patient at the time of active disease. Ficoll-Hypaque density gradient centrifugation was used to isolate the bone marrow mononuclear cells. CD138-negative cells were obtained by negative selection after labeling with CD138 magnetic microbeads on a MACS separator, removing myeloma plasma cells. Purity of the isolated cells was checked by flow cytometry on an Attune NxT using CD138 antibodies. Total RNA was extracted using TRIzol reagent and was quantified on a NanoDrop spectrophotometer. For each patient, paired RNA-seq and IR-seq were run on the CD138-negative bone marrow sample from that patient. From the cysteine up to the phenylalanine, the CDR3 has a length of 13 residues. Kept here is only the CDR3 DNA, which spans 39 bases and is read in frame from base 1. The germline V gene yields SQVTM for CDR1 and ANQGSEA for CDR2. V is pared back by 3 bases and J by 4 bases, with 11 bases lying between the germline termini.

The source of the sample is a study of read filtering for tumor transcriptome and immune sequencing (dated by TCRdb to 2019 to 2021). For context, the study as a whole: The cohort was composed of some 16 male and 14 female patients, with a mean age of about 65 years and an age range of roughly 47 to 80. TCR repertoires obtained by targeted immune repertoire sequencing and by bulk whole-transcriptome sequencing performed on the same bone marrow samples were compared. By revised international staging, fewer than ten patients were R-ISS I, 16 were R-ISS II and roughly 7 were R-ISS III. One of the main goals was to work out a read-filtering strategy for immune repertoire data, in particular whether clonotypes backed by only a single read should be removed. Whole-transcriptome libraries were prepared with the TruSeq RNA Access Library Prep Kit after DNase treatment. Per sample, about 4.05 to 10.27 million TCR-region mapped reads were obtained with IR-seq, compared with only about 80 to 1,400 with RNA-seq. Study-wide findings and limitations: In IR-seq, single-read clonotypes were around four fifths of clonotypes but around 3.2% of total reads; in RNA-seq they were about 68% of clonotypes and more than 40% of reads. The sorted CD138-negative fraction was composed of a mixed bone marrow immune population rather than of purified T cells. Clonotypes were captured by IR-seq at much higher depth and more reliably than by RNA-seq, and smaller IR-seq throughput was sufficient for identification of most shared clonotypes. The correlation between IR-seq and RNA-seq shared clonotype proportions rose when single-read clonotypes were removed.

Input material: a population of CD138-negative cells sorted from bone marrow. In the paper's terms, the cell subset or site label means: bone marrow mononuclear cells depleted of CD138+ plasma/myeloma cells by negative magnetic selection. This clonotype was sampled from a donor at least 40 years old with multiple myeloma. The chain was built from TRBV29-1 and TRBJ2-3; 7 matching bases give a weak D call of TRBD2. The encoded CDR3 is CSVDVGGADTQYF. The nucleotide sequence reads as follows: TGCAGCGTTGATGTAGGGGGGGCAGATACGCAGTATTTT.